These 16 T cell receptor beta chains were all obtained from the same sample, sequenced in a study of T cell responses to AZD1222 COVID-19 vaccine. Repertoires were generated with immunoSEQ multiplex PCR, while TCRdb's copy carries only in-frame clones and drops some. The sample has around 77,000 clones; 86% are singletons. Sequencing was performed on peripheral blood, taken on day 0 of AZD1222 vaccination. These receptors were taken from an adult in good health.

The chain carries TRBV19 and TRBJ2-2; 9 nucleotides line up with TRBD2. There are 14 residues in the CDR3. The germline gives CDR1 LNHDA, CDR2 SQIVND (reference sequence). V shed 7 bases and J 3 bases; nucleotides not matched to a gene: 3. CDR3 amino acids: CASIKRGDTGELFF. The CDR3 DNA is TGTGCCAGTATTAAGCGGGGGGACACCGGGGAGCTGTTTTTT.

The chain links TRBV27 to TRBJ1-2; perhaps TRBD1 as D (5 bases). There are 15 residues in the CDR3. Germline CDR1 and CDR2: MNHEY and SMNVEV (reference sequence). V was shortened by 6 bases and J by 1 base, with 15 bases between the two germline ends. CDR3 DNA: TGTGCCAGCAGGCCAATCCGGGGCGGTAACTATGGCTACACCTTC. It specifies CASRPIRGGNYGYTF.

This clone was found a few times. CDR3 amino acids: CSVERLRGQGSEKLFF. The DNA of the CDR3 is TGCAGCGTTGAACGGTTGAGGGGTCAGGGAAGTGAAAAACTGTTTTTT. The rearrangement uses TRBV29-1 and TRBJ1-4, with D possibly matching TRBD1 (5 bases). The CDR3 is 16 residues long. V was pared by 2 bases and J by 7 bases, with 20 bases between. The germline V gene has CDR1 SQVTM and CDR2 ANQGSEA.

The gene calls are TRBV30 and TRBJ2-3; 12 bases map to TRBD2. The CDR3 runs 14 residues. The V segment lost 8 bases and the J segment 4 bases; nucleotides outside the gene matches: 7. The germline V gene has CDR1 GTSNPN and CDR2 SVGIG (reference sequence). CDR3 sequence reads: CARALAGGPDTQYF. In nucleotides, the CDR3 is TGTGCCCGAGCCCTAGCGGGAGGGCCAGATACGCAGTATTTT.

This chain connects TRBV7-2 to TRBJ2-7; 9 nucleotides agree with TRBD1. Per the germline V gene, CDR1 is SGHTA and CDR2 is FQGNSA. The CDR3 spans 17 residues. The V segment lost 3 bases and the J segment 4 bases; nucleotides outside the gene matches: 13. Written as DNA, the CDR3 is TGTGCCAGCAGCTTCTACCCGGGACAGGGAGTTCGGTACGAGCAGTACTTC. It codes for CASSFYPGQGVRYEQYF. Full variable domain (remainder filled in from reference TRBV7-2 and TRBJ2-7): GAGVSQSPSNKVTEKGKDVELRCDPISGHTALYWYRQSLGQGLEFLIYFQGNSAPDKSGLPSDRFSAERTGGSVSTLTIQRTQQEDSAVYLCASSFYPGQGVRYEQYFGPGTRLTVT.

The chain has TRBV30 and TRBJ2-7; D is unresolved. CDR3 length: 12 residues. V shed 2 bases and J shed 2 bases, with 7 bases lying between them. CDR1 GTSNPN and CDR2 SVGIG come from the germline V gene (reference sequence). The CDR3 reads CAWSIGPYEQYF. The CDR3 DNA sequence: TGTGCCTGGAGTATAGGGCCCTACGAGCAGTACTTC.

V and J are TRBV6-5 and TRBJ1-2, with 9 bases fitting TRBD1. The CDR3 contains 14 residues. The germline V gene has CDR1 MNHEY and CDR2 SVGAGI. V shed 6 bases, J shed 8 bases, and the junction held 10 bases outside the gene matches. This CDR3 reads CASRLGQGLEGYTF. The CDR3 coding sequence is TGTGCCAGCAGACTTGGACAGGGGCTGGAAGGCTACACCTTC.

The V and J genes are TRBV19 and TRBJ2-1, with D hard to call. This CDR3 region has 15 residues. V was trimmed by 1 base and J by 3 bases, leaving 10 bases between them. Germline assignment: CDR1 LNHDA and CDR2 SQIVND (reference sequence). The CDR3 region is CASSIGRNVYNEQFF. The CDR3 nucleotides are TGTGCCAGTAGTATAGGTAGGAACGTCTACAATGAGCAGTTCTTC.

The V gene is TRBV9, the J gene TRBJ1-2; TRBD1 is a possible D gene (5 bases). There are 15 residues in the CDR3. Trimming removed 5 bases from V and 4 bases from J, with 18 bases in between. CDR1 and CDR2 (germline): SGDLS, YYNGEE. The CDR3 loop is CASSGEGWGGYGYTF. CDR3 in DNA: TGTGCCAGCAGTGGGGAGGGATGGGGCGGCTATGGCTACACCTTC. The complete variable domain, with remaining parts taken from reference TRBV9 and TRBJ1-2, reads DSGVTQTPKHLITATGQRVTLRCSPRSGDLSVYWYQQSLDQGLQFLIQYYNGEERAKGNILERFSAQQFPDLHSELNLSSLELGDSALYFCASSGEGWGGYGYTFGSGTRLTVV.

This rearrangement joins TRBV28 to TRBJ2-3; D gene unclear. The CDR3 has 15 amino acids. The V gene's germline CDR1 is MDHEN and CDR2 SYDVKM. V was clipped by 7 bases and J by 0 bases, with 14 bases between them. CDR3 protein: CASTPRVGSTDTQYF. CDR3 nucleotides: TGTGCCAGCACTCCCCGGGTGGGGAGCACAGATACGCAGTATTTT.

V gene TRBV5-1 combines with J gene TRBJ2-1; weak D call: TRBD1 (6 bases). Trimming took 4 bases from V and 8 from J, leaving 22 bases between them. The CDR3 totals 16 residues. Germline V lookup: CDR1 SGHRS, CDR2 YFSETQ. The CDR3 sequence: CASSQRVAGVGDEQFF. The CDR3 region has the DNA TGCGCCAGCAGCCAACGGGTGGCAGGGGTTGGGGATGAGCAGTTCTTC.

This clone turned up a few times. The J gene is TRBJ1-2, the V gene TRBV29-1; 8 bases align to TRBD1. The V gene end was trimmed by 7 bases and the J gene end by 1 base; junction bases not matched to a gene: 5. This CDR3 has 13 residues. The germline gives CDR1 SQVTM, CDR2 ANQGSEA. For the CDR3, the DNA is TGCAGCGCCAGTACAGGGGGTAACTATGGCTACACCTTC. It encodes CSASTGGNYGYTF. Supplemented by reference TRBV29-1 and TRBJ1-2, the full variable domain reads SAVISQKPSRDICQRGTSLTIQCQVDSQVTMMFWYRQQPGQSLTLIATANQGSEATYESGFVIDKFPISRPNLTFSTLTVSNMSPEDSSIYLCSASTGGNYGYTFGSGTRLTVV.

V gene TRBV7-2 combines with J gene TRBJ2-5; no clear D. V dropped 4 bases and J dropped 5 bases, with 20 bases sitting between them. Germline CDR1 SGHTA, CDR2 FQGNSA. The CDR3 contains 16 residues. CDR3 DNA: TGTGCCAGCAGCTCCCCCCGGGTTTTCCCGGGCGAGACCCAGTACTTC. It yields the protein CASSSPRVFPGETQYF.

The gene calls are TRBV11-3 and TRBJ2-2; no clear D gene. Germline CDR1 reads SGHNT; CDR2 reads YENEEA. The CDR3 is 14 amino acids. V was cut by 3 bases and J by 0 bases, with 5 bases left in between. The CDR3 is CASSLGPNTGELFF. CDR3 sequence (DNA): TGTGCCAGCAGCTTGGGCCCGAACACCGGGGAGCTGTTTTTT.

The CDR3 region has the DNA TGTGCCAGTAGTCCAAATGAAAAACTGTTTTTT. It translates to CASSPNEKLFF. The chain carries TRBV19 and TRBJ1-4; D is undetermined. Looked up from germline, CDR1 is LNHDA and CDR2 is SQIVND (reference sequence). Trimming shortened V by 5 bases and J by 5 bases, and 3 bases separated the two germline ends. The CDR3 consists of 11 residues.

The J gene is TRBJ2-7, the V gene TRBV6-5, with TRBD1 matching 7 bases. The CDR3 contains 14 residues. The germline V gene has CDR1 MNHEY and CDR2 SVGAGI. The ends lost 4 bases at V and 2 bases at J; junction bases unmatched: 5. CDR3 nucleotide sequence: TGTGCCAGCAGTTCCGGACAGGAGGCCTACGAGCAGTACTTC. Its protein product is CASSSGQEAYEQYF.